One sample yielded the 10 T cell receptor beta chains listed below, sequenced in a study of blood T cells in healthy people across ages. The authors ran a second PCR of about 7 to 12 cycles using a sample-barcoded 5' primer and a J-beta primer mix. MiXCR, run by TCRdb on the 5' RACE reads, gives a single entry per CDR3 protein. Among approximately 1,000,000 distinct CDR3 sequences listed, around two fifths were seen once. The material sequenced was blood. The receptors come from a man between 18 and 29 years old in good health.

This clonotype has more than one count but fewer than ten. In DNA, the CDR3 is TGTGCCAGCAGCTTCTCGGGACAACGGACCTACGAGCAGTACTTC. Protein product: CASSFSGQRTYEQYF. The chain joins TRBV7-2 to TRBJ2-4; weak D call: TRBD1 (6 bases). Gene TRBJ2-7 matches the end of the DNA better, so the J call may be wrong. The CDR3 sequence is 15 residues long. Looked up from germline, CDR1 is SGHTA and CDR2 is FQGNSA.

The chain carries TRBV12-3 or TRBV12-4 and TRBJ2-2; 7 bases fit TRBD1. With 7 bases clipped from V and 6 bases from J, the junction kept 8 bases outside the gene matches. This CDR3 has 14 residues. CDR3 sequence (DNA): TGTGCCAGCATTCGAACAGGGGTAGCCGGGGAGCTGTTTTTT. Translation gives CASIRTGVAGELFF.

V usage is TRBV3-1 and J usage is TRBJ1-1, with TRBD1 as a possible D gene (6 bases). V was trimmed by 4 bases and J by 1 base, leaving 16 bases between them. The CDR3 sequence is 16 residues long. Germline assignment: CDR1 LGHDT and CDR2 YNNKEL (reference sequence). CDR3 residues: CASSRAPGTRNTEAFF. The CDR3 coding sequence is TGTGCCAGCAGCCGCGCTCCCGGGACAAGGAACACTGAAGCTTTCTTT.

This rearrangement joins TRBV6-6 to TRBJ2-7; 9 bases are a match to TRBD1. J was trimmed by 7 bases and V by 2 bases; bases with no gene match: 15. The CDR3 is 17 amino acids. In germline, CDR1 is MNHNY, CDR2 SVGAGI (reference sequence). CDR3 sequence: CASSYIRGQGGYNEQYF. The CDR3 DNA follows: TGTGCCAGCAGTTACATCCGGGGACAGGGAGGGTACAATGAGCAGTACTTC.

The chain links TRBV4-2 to TRBJ1-2, with D unresolved. V lost 0 bases to trimming and J lost 8 bases, with 10 bases between them. CDR3 size: 13 residues. Looked up from germline, CDR1 is LGHNA and CDR2 is YNFKEQ. CDR3 nucleotides: TGTGCCAGCAGCCAAGAGGTGGGTTGGGGCTACACCTTC. As protein: CASSQEVGWGYTF.

This clonotype was counted many times. The V and J genes are TRBV7-2 and TRBJ2-3; D may be TRBD1 (5 bases). V was cut by 2 bases and J by 5 bases, with 5 bases left in between. CDR1 is SGHTA, CDR2 FQGNSA, per germline. CDR3 size: 12 residues. In DNA form, the CDR3 reads TGTGCCAGCAGCTTACAGGGAGATACGCAGTATTTT. It specifies CASSLQGDTQYF.

The sample holds a few counts of this clonotype. This chain joins TRBV12-3 or TRBV12-4 and TRBJ2-5; TRBD1 matches 7 bases. The junction had 16 bases not matched to a gene; V was cut back by 7 bases and J by 5 bases. The length of the CDR3 is 16 residues. Here the CDR3 reads CASNSGQADVGETQYF. CDR3 in DNA: TGTGCCAGCAACTCAGGACAGGCCGACGTTGGGGAGACCCAGTACTTC.

The chain employs TRBV7-6 and TRBJ2-1; TRBD2 agrees at 10 bases. J lost 5 bases, V lost 6 bases, and 7 bases had no gene match. Germline V lookup: CDR1 SGHVS, CDR2 FNYEAQ. The CDR3 runs 15 residues. The DNA of the CDR3 is TGTGCCAGCAGTTCCATAGCGGGGGGCAACAATGAGCAGTTCTTC. Translated: CASSSIAGGNNEQFF.

V and J are TRBV19 and TRBJ1-2; 9 bases line up with TRBD1. The CDR3 spans 13 residues. CDR1 is LNHDA and CDR2 is SQIVND in the germline V gene (reference sequence). V dropped 8 bases and J dropped 3; count of bases not matched to a gene: 4. The CDR3: CASFDRGDYGYTF. In nucleotides, the CDR3 is TGTGCCAGTTTCGACAGGGGGGACTATGGCTACACCTTC.

The rearrangement joins TRBV11-2 to TRBJ2-7; 8 nucleotides match TRBD1. Trimming took 0 bases from V and 7 from J; bases not matched to a gene: 11. There are 16 residues in the CDR3. The germline gives CDR1 SGHAT, CDR2 FQNNGV. CDR3 bases: TGTGCCAGCAGCTTAGAGCGGACAGGGAGGTTTGGTGAGCAGTACTTC. Residues: CASSLERTGRFGEQYF.